Detailed here is one T cell receptor beta chain. The ends were cut back, 0 bases at V and 5 bases at J, with 13 bases in the middle. This CDR3 spans 16 amino acids. Germline CDR1 is LGHNA and CDR2 is YNFKEQ. The data are from a study of control samples from healthy donors and cancer patients. Clones were sequenced by immunoSEQ multiplex PCR, and TCRdb holds only the in-frame ones, with some missing. This sample has about 44,000 clones, with about 89% found just once. Sequencing used PBMCs. The genes are TRBV4-2 and TRBJ2-2; no clear D. This clonotype was obtained from a woman aged 60-75 years with lung cancer. For the CDR3, the DNA is TGTGCCAGCAGCCAAGATATACGTCAAGTTACCGGGGAGCTGTTTTTT. As protein: CASSQDIRQVTGELFF.